Each of the 30 T cell receptor beta chains below was sequenced from the same sample in a study of cytomegalovirus exposure and HLA in healthy donors. Primers included in the PCR were 60 Vbeta and 13 Jbeta primers. TCRdb keeps only in-frame clones here, not all; method: immunoSEQ multiplex PCR. The sample includes around 100,000 clones, less than 90% seen only once; the top ten take around 2.6%. Input material: PBMCs. The source is a man aged 35 to 55 in good health and CMV-seronegative.

J is TRBJ2-7 and V is TRBV11-3; D is perhaps TRBD2 (7 bases). CDR1 SGHNT and CDR2 YENEEA come from the germline V gene. This CDR3 spans 15 amino acids. V was cut by 5 bases and J by 2 bases, with 16 bases left in between. Here the CDR3 reads CASSRGGGEAYEQYF. The CDR3 DNA reads as TGTGCCAGCAGCCGGGGAGGGGGGGAAGCCTACGAGCAGTACTTC. Combining the CDR3 with reference TRBV11-3 and TRBJ2-7 gives the whole variable domain EAGVVQSPRYKIIEKKQPVAFWCNPISGHNTLYWYLQNLGQGPELLIRYENEEAVDDSQLPKDRFSAERLKGVDSTLKIQPAELGDSAVYLCASSRGGGEAYEQYFGPGTRLTVT.

V and J are TRBV11-2 and TRBJ2-3; 11 positions agree with TRBD1. The CDR3 totals 17 residues. V lost 5 bases to trimming and J lost 5 bases; unmatched junction nucleotides: 12. Germline V gene data show CDR1 as SGHAT and CDR2 as FQNNGV. Here the CDR3 reads CASSMQGWTGGEDTQYF. For the CDR3, the DNA is TGTGCCAGCAGCATGCAGGGTTGGACAGGGGGCGAAGATACGCAGTATTTT.

The gene calls are TRBV4-2 and TRBJ2-5; 11 nucleotides line up with TRBD2. Germline CDR1 reads LGHNA; CDR2 reads YNFKEQ. This CDR3 comprises 16 residues. Trimming at V came to 1 base and at J to 1 base, leaving 2 bases not matched to a gene. CDR3 in DNA: TGTGCCAGCAGCCAAGGCACTAGCGGGGGCCAAGAGACCCAGTACTTC. Translating gives CASSQGTSGGQETQYF.

V is TRBV19 and J is TRBJ1-3; no firm D call. Germline CDR1 and CDR2: LNHDA and SQIVND (reference sequence). With 5 bases removed from V and 3 bases from J, the gap between germline ends came to 14 bases. The CDR3 runs 15 residues. CDR3 region: CASSDSGGIGNTIYF. The DNA for the CDR3 is TGTGCCAGTAGTGACTCGGGAGGGATTGGAAACACCATATATTTT.

For this clone: The same CDR3 also results from other DNA sequences found in this sample. The chain employs TRBV19 and TRBJ1-1; D remains ambiguous. The V end was cut by 1 base, the J end by 1 base, with 4 bases between. The CDR3 runs 13 residues. In germline, CDR1 is LNHDA, CDR2 SQIVND (reference sequence). The CDR3 loop reads CASSIVRNTEAFF. The CDR3 bases are TGTGCCAGTAGTATAGTCAGGAACACTGAAGCTTTCTTT.

This clone was seen a single time. This sequence joins TRBV29-1 and TRBJ1-1, with D possibly being TRBD1 (5 bases). V lost 4 bases to trimming and J lost 4 bases, with 16 bases between them. Germline V CDR1 and CDR2: SQVTM, ANQGSEA. This CDR3 contains 14 residues. CDR3 in amino acids: CSVAGGQGGTEAFF. The CDR3 region has the DNA TGCAGCGTTGCGGGGGGTCAGGGAGGCACTGAAGCTTTCTTT.

The chain employs TRBV9 and TRBJ2-6; no reliable D call. Germline CDR1 and CDR2: SGDLS and YYNGEE. CDR3 length equals 13 residues. CDR3 sequence reads: CHPTGGGANVLTF. The CDR3, as DNA: TGTCATCCAACGGGTGGGGGGGCCAACGTCCTGACTTTC.

This clone was recorded only once. The rearrangement links TRBV9 to TRBJ2-3; the match to TRBD1 covers 9 bases. The trim removed 2 bases at V and 3 bases at J, leaving 4 bases unmatched. Germline CDR1 and CDR2: SGDLS and YYNGEE. This CDR3 spans 15 amino acids. CDR3 residues: CASSVWDRETDTQYF. The CDR3 region has the DNA TGTGCCAGCAGCGTCTGGGACAGGGAAACAGATACGCAGTATTTT.

This chain joins TRBV2 and TRBJ2-2; 10 bases are shared with TRBD1. CDR3 length equals 16 residues. In germline, CDR1 is SNHLY, CDR2 FYNNEI. V dropped 4 bases and J dropped 3; count of bases not matched to a gene: 5. CDR3 in DNA: TGTGCCAGCAGTGTAAGGGGACAGGGGTACACCGGGGAGCTGTTTTTT. Its protein product is CASSVRGQGYTGELFF.

The chain couples TRBV10-3 to TRBJ2-1, with 15 bases that match TRBD2. J was trimmed by 2 bases and V by 4 bases; bases with no gene match: 3. The CDR3 is 17 amino acids. Germline CDR1 reads ENHRY; CDR2 reads SYGVKD. The CDR3 here is CAISGTSGGAAYNEQFF. The DNA of the CDR3 is TGTGCCATCAGTGGGACTAGCGGGGGGGCGGCCTACAATGAGCAGTTCTTC.

The chain employs TRBV11-1 and TRBJ2-5; 7 positions match TRBD1. The CDR3 length is 13 residues. CDR1 SGHAT and CDR2 FQDESV come from the germline V gene (reference sequence). With V trimmed by 4 bases and J by 4 bases, 3 bases remained unmatched. The CDR3 DNA reads TGTGCCAGCAGCTCCTACAGGGGAGAGACCCAGTACTTC. It translates to CASSSYRGETQYF. Combining the CDR3 with reference TRBV11-1 and TRBJ2-5 gives the whole variable domain EAEVAQSPRYKITEKSQAVAFWCDPISGHATLYWYRQILGQGPELLVQFQDESVVDDSQLPKDRFSAERLKGVDSTLKIQPAELGDSAMYLCASSSYRGETQYFGPGTRLLVL.

V is TRBV10-3 and J is TRBJ1-6, with 8 nucleotides matching TRBD1. The trim removed 5 bases at V and 10 bases at J, leaving 7 bases unmatched. The CDR3 length is 14 residues. Germline assignment: CDR1 ENHRY and CDR2 SYGVKD. Here the CDR3 DNA reads TGTGCCATCAGTCGACAGGGGTCCGACTCACCCCTCCACTTT. It specifies CAISRQGSDSPLHF.

This clone has more than one count but fewer than ten. The V gene is TRBV5-4, the J gene TRBJ2-5, with TRBD2 matching over 8 bases. This CDR3 is built from 16 residues. V gave up 1 base and J gave up 1 base; unmatched junction bases: 6. Germline V gene data show CDR1 as SGHNT and CDR2 as YYREEE (reference sequence). The CDR3 loop is CASSLRGGGPQETQYF. The CDR3 nucleotides read TGTGCCAGCAGCTTGAGGGGCGGGGGGCCCCAAGAGACCCAGTACTTC. Combining the CDR3 with reference TRBV5-4 and TRBJ2-5 gives the whole variable domain ETGVTQSPTHLIKTRGQQVTLRCSSQSGHNTVSWYQQALGQGPQFIFQYYREEENGRGNFPPRFSGLQFPNYSSELNVNALELDDSALYLCASSLRGGGPQETQYFGPGTRLLVL.

This clone was detected only a few times. The chain combines TRBV11-2 with TRBJ1-2; D is ambiguous. Germline lookup yields CDR1 SGHAT and CDR2 FQNNGV. CDR3 length: 13 amino acids. With 3 bases removed from V and 3 bases from J, the gap between germline ends came to 8 bases. CDR3 protein: CASSLGSYYGYTF. The CDR3 DNA reads TGTGCCAGCAGCTTGGGTAGCTACTATGGCTACACCTTC.

V usage is TRBV18 and J usage is TRBJ1-1, with D possibly TRBD1 on 6 matching bases. Germline-derived CDR1 and CDR2 are KGHSH and LQKENI. The CDR3 is 16 amino acids. Trimming left V 11 bases short and J 4 bases short, with 26 bases between. For the CDR3, the DNA is TGTGCCGGCTTCACATGGGGGGGCAATCGAGGCACTGAAGCTTTCTTT. It codes for CAGFTWGGNRGTEAFF.

This clone was seen only once. The chain links TRBV7-2 to TRBJ2-5, with a tentative D call TRBD2 (6 bases). The ends were cut back, 2 bases at V and 0 bases at J, with 10 bases in the middle. The CDR3 consists of 15 residues. Germline CDR1 is SGHTA and CDR2 is FQGNSA. CDR3 nucleotide sequence: TGTGCCAGCAGCTTAAGGGCGGGGAACCAAGAGACCCAGTACTTC. This encodes CASSLRAGNQETQYF.

The chain is built from TRBV10-3 and TRBJ2-5; 16 nucleotides align to TRBD2. The CDR3 covers 15 residues. With 7 bases clipped from V and 11 bases from J, the junction kept 10 bases outside the gene matches. The germline CDR1 and CDR2 sequences are ENHRY and SYGVKD. CDR3: CAIKGGTSGGDEQYF. The DNA of the CDR3 is TGTGCCATCAAAGGCGGGACTAGCGGGGGGGATGAGCAGTACTTC.

The rearrangement joins TRBV6-5 to TRBJ1-2, with a possible D match to TRBD1 (6 bases). Trimming pared 2 bases from V and 0 bases from J, leaving 10 bases between. This CDR3 has 15 residues. Germline V CDR1 and CDR2: MNHEY, SVGAGI. As DNA, the CDR3 is TGTGCCAGCAGTTACGACAGGTTAGCTAACTATGGCTACACCTTC. Translating it yields CASSYDRLANYGYTF.

This chain uses TRBV5-1 with TRBJ1-3; D is unresolved. The germline gives CDR1 SGHRS, CDR2 YFSETQ. This CDR3 spans 14 amino acids. The V gene lost 4 bases and the J gene lost 0 bases, with 8 bases spanning the gap. CDR3 region: CASSPGNSGNTIYF. The CDR3 DNA reads TGCGCCAGCAGCCCGGGAAACTCTGGAAACACCATATATTTT.

The chain employs TRBV2 and TRBJ1-3, with D unclear. Germline CDR1 is SNHLY and CDR2 is FYNNEI. V lost 4 bases to trimming and J lost 4 bases, with 8 bases between them. The CDR3 sequence is 13 residues long. The CDR3 DNA is TGTGCCAGCAGTGGATCTACGGGAAACACCATATATTTT. It specifies CASSGSTGNTIYF.

The chain joins TRBV6-1 to TRBJ2-7, with D unclear. Germline V gene sequence: CDR1 MNHNS, CDR2 SASEGT. The CDR3 runs to 15 residues. Trimming removed 0 bases from V and 2 bases from J, with 11 bases in between. The CDR3 sequence is CASSEAWLEPYEQYF. CDR3 in DNA: TGTGCCAGCAGTGAAGCGTGGCTAGAACCCTACGAGCAGTACTTC.

The chain uses TRBV21-1 and TRBJ1-2; the D call TRBD1 from the table was never checked on the DNA. TRBV21-1 is an annotated pseudogene. This CDR3 has 16 amino acids. This CDR3 is CASSNGLKGLNYGYTF. The CDR3 DNA reads TGTGCCAGCAGCAACGGGTTGAAGGGGCTAAACTATGGCTACACCTTC.

The gene calls are TRBV5-1 and TRBJ2-1; unclear D gene. This CDR3 comprises 16 residues. Germline V gene lookup returns CDR1 SGHRS and CDR2 YFSETQ. V was trimmed by 3 bases and J by 2 bases, leaving 15 bases between them. CDR3 protein: CASSSSANPTYNEQFF. DNA of the CDR3: TGCGCCAGCAGCTCAAGCGCTAACCCAACCTACAATGAGCAGTTCTTC. Full variable domain (rest looked up from reference TRBV5-1 and TRBJ2-1): KAGVTQTPRYLIKTRGQQVTLSCSPISGHRSVSWYQQTPGQGLQFLFEYFSETQRNKGNFPGRFSGRQFSNSRSEMNVSTLELGDSALYLCASSSSANPTYNEQFFGPGTRLTVL.

In this sample, this clone turned up a few times. The chain carries TRBV19 and TRBJ1-1; possibly TRBD1 for D (6 bases). Germline-derived CDR1 and CDR2 are LNHDA and SQIVND (reference sequence). The CDR3 has 14 amino acids. The V gene lost 1 base and the J gene lost 1 base, with 7 bases spanning the gap. The chain's CDR3 is CASSIGQANTEAFF. As DNA, the CDR3 is TGTGCCAGTAGTATAGGACAGGCGAACACTGAAGCTTTCTTT. The full variable domain, its missing parts supplied by reference TRBV19 and TRBJ1-1, is DGGITQSPKYLFRKEGQNVTLSCEQNLNHDAMYWYRQDPGQGLRLIYYSQIVNDFQKGDIAEGYSVSREKKESFPLTVTSAQKNPTAFYLCASSIGQANTEAFFGQGTRLTVV.

The V gene is TRBV4-3, the J gene TRBJ2-1, with D perhaps TRBD2 (5 bases). V lost 1 base and J 0 bases, leaving 10 bases between the germline ends. The CDR3 totals 16 residues. The germline V gene encodes CDR1 LGHNA and CDR2 YSLEER. The CDR3 DNA reads as TGCGCCAGCAGCCAAGCGGCAACTAGCTCCTACAATGAGCAGTTCTTC. Amino acids: CASSQAATSSYNEQFF.

The rearrangement joins TRBV7-2 to TRBJ2-1, with unresolved D. In germline, CDR1 is SGHTA, CDR2 FQGNSA. V was shortened by 3 bases and J by 4 bases, with 4 bases between the two germline ends. This CDR3 comprises 12 residues. CDR3 in amino acids: CASSFGYNEQFF. The DNA of the CDR3 is TGTGCCAGCAGCTTCGGGTACAATGAGCAGTTCTTC.

This clone was recorded a few times. The V and J genes are TRBV7-2 and TRBJ1-6, with 8 bases matching TRBD1. With 2 bases clipped from V and 5 bases from J, the junction kept 5 bases outside the gene matches. Per germline, CDR1 SGHTA and CDR2 FQGNSA. The CDR3 consists of 16 residues. CDR3 DNA: TGTGCCAGCAGCTTAAGAGGACAGGGCAATAATTCACCCCTCCACTTT. The encoded protein is CASSLRGQGNNSPLHF. Full variable domain (remainder filled in from reference TRBV7-2 and TRBJ1-6): GAGVSQSPSNKVTEKGKDVELRCDPISGHTALYWYRQSLGQGLEFLIYFQGNSAPDKSGLPSDRFSAERTGGSVSTLTIQRTQQEDSAVYLCASSLRGQGNNSPLHFGNGTRLTVT.

In its sample, this clone was seen once. The chain carries TRBV30 and TRBJ2-1; 8 nucleotides align to TRBD2. CDR3 length equals 14 residues. The V gene's germline CDR1 is GTSNPN and CDR2 SVGIG (reference sequence). V lost 0 bases and J lost 8; bases outside the gene matches: 6. CDR3 sequence: CAWSVDGGADEQFF. In nucleotides, the CDR3 is TGTGCCTGGAGTGTCGACGGGGGGGCTGATGAGCAGTTCTTC.

The rearrangement joins TRBV5-4 to TRBJ1-4; TRBD1 is a possible D gene (6 bases). This CDR3 is 15 amino acids long. Trimming took 4 bases from V and 3 from J, leaving 13 bases between them. Germline CDR1 SGHNT, CDR2 YYREEE (reference sequence). The CDR3 DNA is TGTGCCAGCAGCCCAACAGGGTCGGCTAATGAAAAACTGTTTTTT. Protein: CASSPTGSANEKLFF. The variable domain in full, completed from reference TRBV5-4 and TRBJ1-4, reads ETGVTQSPTHLIKTRGQQVTLRCSSQSGHNTVSWYQQALGQGPQFIFQYYREEENGRGNFPPRFSGLQFPNYSSELNVNALELDDSALYLCASSPTGSANEKLFFGSGTQLSVL.

This clone was seen only once. CDR3 in DNA: TGTGCCAGCAGTTTTAGCGTCGGGGAGAACACTGAAGCTTTCTTT. Translation gives CASSFSVGENTEAFF. The chain joins TRBV2 to TRBJ1-1; D is unresolved. V was trimmed by 5 bases and J by 1 base, leaving 14 bases between them. The CDR3 is 15 amino acids. CDR1 is SNHLY, CDR2 FYNNEI, per germline.